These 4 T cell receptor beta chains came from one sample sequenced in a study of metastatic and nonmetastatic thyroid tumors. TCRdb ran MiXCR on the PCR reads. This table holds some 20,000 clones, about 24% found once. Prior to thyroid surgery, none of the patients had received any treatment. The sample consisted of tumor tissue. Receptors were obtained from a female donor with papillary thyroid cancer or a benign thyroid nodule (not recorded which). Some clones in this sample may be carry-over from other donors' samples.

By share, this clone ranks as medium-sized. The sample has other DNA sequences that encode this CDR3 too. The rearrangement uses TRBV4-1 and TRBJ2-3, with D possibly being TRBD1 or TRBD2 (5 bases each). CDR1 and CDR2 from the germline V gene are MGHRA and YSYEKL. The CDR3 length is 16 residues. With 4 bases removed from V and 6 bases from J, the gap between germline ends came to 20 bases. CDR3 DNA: TGCGCCAGCAGCCCCGCCGGGGCTAGCAAGGGGGATACGCAGTATTTT. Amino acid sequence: CASSPAGASKGDTQYF.

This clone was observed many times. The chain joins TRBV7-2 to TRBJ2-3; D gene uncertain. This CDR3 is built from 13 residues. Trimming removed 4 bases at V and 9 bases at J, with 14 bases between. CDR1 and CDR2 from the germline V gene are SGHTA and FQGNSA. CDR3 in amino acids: CASSSAGKVTQYF. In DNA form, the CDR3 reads TGTGCCAGCAGCTCCGCCGGCAAGGTGACGCAGTATTTT.

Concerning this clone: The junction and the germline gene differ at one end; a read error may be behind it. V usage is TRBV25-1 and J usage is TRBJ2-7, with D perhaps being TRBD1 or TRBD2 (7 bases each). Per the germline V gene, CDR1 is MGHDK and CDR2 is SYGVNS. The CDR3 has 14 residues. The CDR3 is CASGESGTDYEKYF. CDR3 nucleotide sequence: TGTGCCAGCGGTGAAAGCGGGACAGATTACGAGAAGTACTTC.

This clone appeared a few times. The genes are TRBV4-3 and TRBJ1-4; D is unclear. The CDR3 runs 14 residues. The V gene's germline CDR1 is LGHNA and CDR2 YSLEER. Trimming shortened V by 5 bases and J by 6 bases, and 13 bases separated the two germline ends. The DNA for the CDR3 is TGCGCCAGCAGCAGAGGGTCTTGTGATGAAAAACTGTTTTTT. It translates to CASSRGSCDEKLFF.